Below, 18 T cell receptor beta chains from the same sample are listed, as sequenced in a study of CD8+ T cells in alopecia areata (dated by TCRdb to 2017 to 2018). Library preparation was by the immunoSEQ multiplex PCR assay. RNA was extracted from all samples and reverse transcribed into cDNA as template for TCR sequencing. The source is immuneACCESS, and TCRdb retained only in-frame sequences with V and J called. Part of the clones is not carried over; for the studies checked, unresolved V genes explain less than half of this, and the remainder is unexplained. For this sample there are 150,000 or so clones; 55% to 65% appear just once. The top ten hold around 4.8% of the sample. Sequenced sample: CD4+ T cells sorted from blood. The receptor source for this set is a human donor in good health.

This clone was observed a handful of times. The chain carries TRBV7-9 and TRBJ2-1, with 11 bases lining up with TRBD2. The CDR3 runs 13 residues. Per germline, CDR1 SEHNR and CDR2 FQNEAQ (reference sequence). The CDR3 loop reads CALGTSGLIEQFF. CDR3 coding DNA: TGTGCGCTGGGGACTAGCGGCCTCATTGAGCAGTTCTTC.

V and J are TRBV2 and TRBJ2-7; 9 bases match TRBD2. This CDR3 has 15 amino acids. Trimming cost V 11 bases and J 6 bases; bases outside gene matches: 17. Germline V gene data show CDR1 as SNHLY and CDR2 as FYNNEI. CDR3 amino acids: CAVWWREGPSGEQYF. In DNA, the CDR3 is TGTGCCGTCTGGTGGCGGGAGGGCCCGTCGGGCGAGCAGTACTTC.

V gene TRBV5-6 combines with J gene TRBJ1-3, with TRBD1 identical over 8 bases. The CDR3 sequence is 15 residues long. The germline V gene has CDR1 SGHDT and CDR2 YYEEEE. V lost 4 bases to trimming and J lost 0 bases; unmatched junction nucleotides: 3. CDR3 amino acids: CASSRDRSSGNTIYF. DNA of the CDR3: TGTGCCAGCAGCCGGGACAGGAGCTCTGGAAACACCATATATTTT.

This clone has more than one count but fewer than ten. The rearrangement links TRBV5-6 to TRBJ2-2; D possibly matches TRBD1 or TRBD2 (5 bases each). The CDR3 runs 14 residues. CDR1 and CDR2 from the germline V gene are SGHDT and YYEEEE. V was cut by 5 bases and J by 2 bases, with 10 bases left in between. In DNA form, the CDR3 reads TGTGCCAGCAGACTGGGACGCAACACCGGGGAGCTGTTTTTT. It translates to CASRLGRNTGELFF. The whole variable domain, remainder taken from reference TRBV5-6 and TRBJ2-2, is DAGVTQSPTHLIKTRGQQVTLRCSPKSGHDTVSWYQQALGQGPQFIFQYYEEEERQRGNFPDRFSGHQFPNYSSELNVNALLLGDSALYLCASRLGRNTGELFFGEGSRLTVL.

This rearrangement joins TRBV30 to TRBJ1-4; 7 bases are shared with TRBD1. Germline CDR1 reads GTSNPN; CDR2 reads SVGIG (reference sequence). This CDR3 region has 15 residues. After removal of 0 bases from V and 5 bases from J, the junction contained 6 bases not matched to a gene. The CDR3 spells CAWSVLGQVNEKLFF. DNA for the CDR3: TGTGCCTGGAGTGTACTTGGACAGGTCAATGAAAAACTGTTTTTT.

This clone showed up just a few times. The CDR3 DNA reads TGTGCCACCAGCAGACCACGACAGGGGGGTGTCTATGGCTACACCTTC. Residues: CATSRPRQGGVYGYTF. The rearrangement uses TRBV15 and TRBJ1-2; 9 bases fit TRBD1. This CDR3 has 16 residues. The V segment lost 2 bases and the J segment 4 bases; nucleotides outside the gene matches: 8. CDR1 is LNHNV, CDR2 YYDKDF, per germline (reference sequence).

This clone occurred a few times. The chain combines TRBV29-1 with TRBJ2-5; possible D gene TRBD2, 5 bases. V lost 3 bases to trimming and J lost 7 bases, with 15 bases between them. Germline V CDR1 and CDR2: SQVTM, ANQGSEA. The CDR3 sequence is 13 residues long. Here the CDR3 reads CSVESGPRGTQYF. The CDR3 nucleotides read TGCAGCGTTGAGTCAGGCCCCCGGGGGACCCAGTACTTC.

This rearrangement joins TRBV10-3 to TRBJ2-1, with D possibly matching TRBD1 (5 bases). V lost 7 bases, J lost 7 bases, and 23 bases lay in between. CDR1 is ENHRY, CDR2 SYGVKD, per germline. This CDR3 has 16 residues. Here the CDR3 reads CAINGASLPGVNEQFF. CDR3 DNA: TGTGCCATCAATGGGGCTAGTCTTCCCGGAGTGAATGAGCAGTTCTTC.

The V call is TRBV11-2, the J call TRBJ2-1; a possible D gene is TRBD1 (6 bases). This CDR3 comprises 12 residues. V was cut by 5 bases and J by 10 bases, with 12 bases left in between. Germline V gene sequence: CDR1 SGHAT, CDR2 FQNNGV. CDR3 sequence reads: CASSQQGYEQFF. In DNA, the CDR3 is TGTGCCAGCAGCCAGCAGGGGTACGAGCAGTTCTTC.

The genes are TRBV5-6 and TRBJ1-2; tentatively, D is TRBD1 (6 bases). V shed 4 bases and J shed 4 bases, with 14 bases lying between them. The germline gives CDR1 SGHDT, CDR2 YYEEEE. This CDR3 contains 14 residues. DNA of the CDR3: TGTGCCAGCAGCCTCGGACAGCCGGTCTATGGCTACACCTTC. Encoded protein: CASSLGQPVYGYTF.

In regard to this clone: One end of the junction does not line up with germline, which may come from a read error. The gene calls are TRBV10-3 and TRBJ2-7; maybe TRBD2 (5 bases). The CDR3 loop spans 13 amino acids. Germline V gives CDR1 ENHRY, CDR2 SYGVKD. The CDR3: CATSFGNTYEQYF. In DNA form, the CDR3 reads TGTGCCACCAGTTTCGGGAACACCTACGAGCAGTACTTC.

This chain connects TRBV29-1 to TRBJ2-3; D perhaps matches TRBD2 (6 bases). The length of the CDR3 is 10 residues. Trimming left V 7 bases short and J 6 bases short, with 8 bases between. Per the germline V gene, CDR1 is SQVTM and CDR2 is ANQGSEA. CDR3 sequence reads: CSGGDDTQYF. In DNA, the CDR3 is TGCAGCGGGGGGGATGATACGCAGTATTTT.

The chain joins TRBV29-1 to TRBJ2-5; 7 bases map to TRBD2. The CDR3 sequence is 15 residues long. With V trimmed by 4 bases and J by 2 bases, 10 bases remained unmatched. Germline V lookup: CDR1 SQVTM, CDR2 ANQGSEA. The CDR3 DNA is TGCAGCGTTGGGGCGGTGGCTAGCGGTCAAGAGACCCAGTACTTC. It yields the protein CSVGAVASGQETQYF.

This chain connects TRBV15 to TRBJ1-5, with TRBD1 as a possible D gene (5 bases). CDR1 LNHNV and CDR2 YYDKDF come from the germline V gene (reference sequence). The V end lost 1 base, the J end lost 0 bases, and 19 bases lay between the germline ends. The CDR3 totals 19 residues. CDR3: CATSRAVGSRVNSNQPQHF. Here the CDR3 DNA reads TGTGCCACCAGCAGAGCGGTTGGAAGCAGGGTCAATAGCAATCAGCCCCAGCATTTT.

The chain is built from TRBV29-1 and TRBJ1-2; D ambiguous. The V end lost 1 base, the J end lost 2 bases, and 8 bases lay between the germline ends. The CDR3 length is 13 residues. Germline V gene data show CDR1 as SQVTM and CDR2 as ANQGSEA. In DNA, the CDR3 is TGCAGCGTTGAAGTGCCGCAAAACTATGGCTACACCTTC. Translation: CSVEVPQNYGYTF. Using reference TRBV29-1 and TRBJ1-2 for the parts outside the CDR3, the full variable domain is SAVISQKPSRDICQRGTSLTIQCQVDSQVTMMFWYRQQPGQSLTLIATANQGSEATYESGFVIDKFPISRPNLTFSTLTVSNMSPEDSSIYLCSVEVPQNYGYTFGSGTRLTVV.

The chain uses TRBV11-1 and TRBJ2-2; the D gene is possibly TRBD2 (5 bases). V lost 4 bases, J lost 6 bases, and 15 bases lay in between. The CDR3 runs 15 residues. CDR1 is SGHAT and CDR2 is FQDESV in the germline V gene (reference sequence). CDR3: CASSSTSSGSGELFF. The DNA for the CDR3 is TGTGCCAGCAGCTCCACTAGTTCTGGTTCCGGGGAGCTGTTTTTT.

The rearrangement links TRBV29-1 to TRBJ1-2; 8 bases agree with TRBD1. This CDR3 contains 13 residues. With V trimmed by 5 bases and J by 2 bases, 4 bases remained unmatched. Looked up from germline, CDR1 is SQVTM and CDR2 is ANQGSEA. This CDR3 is CSVWTGRNYGYTF. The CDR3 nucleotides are TGCAGCGTTTGGACAGGGAGGAACTATGGCTACACCTTC.

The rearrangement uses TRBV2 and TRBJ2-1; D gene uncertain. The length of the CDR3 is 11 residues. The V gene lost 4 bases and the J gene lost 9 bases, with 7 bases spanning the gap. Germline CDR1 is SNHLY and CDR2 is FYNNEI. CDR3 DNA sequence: TGTGCCAGCAGTGGGTATCGTGAGCAGTTCTTC. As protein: CASSGYREQFF. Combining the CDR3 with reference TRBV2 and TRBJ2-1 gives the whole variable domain EPEVTQTPSHQVTQMGQEVILRCVPISNHLYFYWYRQILGQKVEFLVSFYNNEISEKSEIFDDQFSVERPDGSNFTLKIRSTKLEDSAMYFCASSGYREQFFGPGTRLTVL.